The 2 T cell receptor beta chains listed next were all sequenced from one sample in a study of cytomegalovirus exposure and HLA in healthy donors. Researchers ran the PCR with 60 Vbeta and 13 Jbeta primers. Using immunoSEQ multiplex PCR, the repertoire was profiled, and TCRdb retains in-frame clones only, with some absent. Of under 130,000 clones in the sample, approximately 66% were seen once. Sequenced input: PBMCs. The receptors were sampled from a man between 40 and 49 years old in good health and CMV-seropositive.

This clone was detected only a few times. The chain links TRBV7-9 to TRBJ1-2, with unresolved D. The CDR3 has 12 residues. The germline V and J ends were trimmed by 3 bases and 7 bases, with 9 bases remaining between them. CDR1 and CDR2 (germline): SEHNR, FQNEAQ (reference sequence). CDR3 bases: TGTGCCAGCAGCTTCGGACGGGGTGGCTACACCTTC. It codes for CASSFGRGGYTF.

This clone has only a few counts. This same CDR3 is encoded by further DNA sequences in the sample. The chain is built from TRBV9 and TRBJ2-1, with 10 positions matching TRBD2. CDR1 and CDR2 (germline): SGDLS, YYNGEE. This CDR3 has 15 amino acids. Trimming took 0 bases from V and 4 from J; bases not matched to a gene: 1. This CDR3 reads CASSVGTSGYNEQFF. In nucleotides, the CDR3 is TGTGCCAGCAGCGTAGGGACTAGCGGATACAATGAGCAGTTCTTC.